Shown below are 20 T cell receptor beta chains from a single sample sequenced in a study of beta chain features in type 1 diabetes. Expressed TCRB transcripts were sequenced because the entire RNA isolate underwent reverse transcription. Clones were read by immunoSEQ multiplex PCR, and TCRdb kept only the in-frame ones, dropping some. Among fewer than 900,000 clones listed, around a sixth were seen once. Sequencing was done on a sample of naive CD4+ T cells from blood. The receptors derive from a young woman in good health.

This clone was seen more than once but under ten times. A read error may account for a junction end that differs from germline. The V call is TRBV18, the J call TRBJ2-1, with 15 bases aligning to TRBD2. The CDR3 is 16 amino acids. Germline V lookup: CDR1 KGHSH, CDR2 LQKENI. This chain's CDR3 is CASSAPGLAGGNEQFF. The CDR3 DNA sequence: TGTGCCAGCTCAGCACCGGGACTAGCGGGAGGTAATGAGCAGTTCTTC.

There are a few counts of this clone. The chain joins TRBV29-1 to TRBJ2-1; 11 bases are shared with TRBD2. Looked up from germline, CDR1 is SQVTM and CDR2 is ANQGSEA. The CDR3 has 19 amino acids. Trimming cost V 3 bases and J 0 bases; bases outside gene matches: 13. In DNA, the CDR3 is TGCAGCGTTGACGGGGGGGTAGCGGGAGGGCCGAGCTCCTACAATGAGCAGTTCTTC. Translated: CSVDGGVAGGPSSYNEQFF.

This clone came up a few times. This chain uses TRBV28 with TRBJ1-2; D is ambiguous. This CDR3 comprises 15 residues. CDR1 and CDR2 from the germline V gene are MDHEN and SYDVKM. V lost 5 bases and J lost 3, with 16 bases in between. The DNA for the CDR3 is TGTGCCAGCAGTCCCCACTCAACGGAAGACTATGGCTACACCTTC. Protein: CASSPHSTEDYGYTF.

The chain is built from TRBV4-2 and TRBJ1-4; 8 bases are shared with TRBD1. Germline-derived CDR1 and CDR2 are LGHNA and YNFKEQ. CDR3 length equals 15 residues. Unmatched junction bases numbered 2, after V lost 1 base and J lost 4 bases. The CDR3 is CASSQGQGLNEKLFF. CDR3 DNA: TGTGCCAGCAGCCAAGGACAGGGGCTTAATGAAAAACTGTTTTTT.

This clone was recorded a few times. This chain links TRBV6-6 with TRBJ1-1; 7 bases are shared with TRBD1. CDR3 length: 14 residues. CDR1 is MNHNY and CDR2 is SVGAGI in the germline V gene (reference sequence). The V gene end was trimmed by 6 bases and the J gene end by 2 bases; junction bases not matched to a gene: 6. The CDR3 loop reads CASRLGTENTEAFF. CDR3 coding DNA: TGTGCCAGCAGACTAGGGACAGAAAACACTGAAGCTTTCTTT.

The gene calls are TRBV7-9 and TRBJ2-1; possible D gene TRBD2, 5 bases. Trimming removed 3 bases at V and 0 bases at J, with 9 bases between. The CDR3 loop spans 15 amino acids. CDR1 SEHNR and CDR2 FQNEAQ come from the germline V gene (reference sequence). The CDR3 loop reads CASSFYSDSYNEQFF. The CDR3 region has the DNA TGTGCCAGCAGCTTTTATAGCGACTCCTACAATGAGCAGTTCTTC. The full variable domain, in which reference TRBV7-9 and TRBJ2-1 provide the parts outside the CDR3, is DTGVSQNPRHKITKRGQNVTFRCDPISEHNRLYWYRQTLGQGPEFLTYFQNEAQLEKSRLLSDRFSAERPKGSFSTLEIQRTEQGDSAMYLCASSFYSDSYNEQFFGPGTRLTVL.

This clone was detected only a few times. The chain has TRBV10-2 and TRBJ2-1; 12 bases are shared with TRBD2. J lost 9 bases, V lost 2 bases, and 8 bases had no gene match. Germline V gene lookup returns CDR1 WSHSY and CDR2 SAAADI. CDR3 length: 16 amino acids. The CDR3 sequence: CASSEPTSGGRAEQFF. The CDR3 nucleotides are TGCGCCAGCAGTGAGCCGACTAGCGGGGGAAGGGCTGAGCAGTTCTTC.

The table lists this clone with a few counts. The V call is TRBV29-1, the J call TRBJ1-2; D is possibly TRBD1 (5 bases). The ends were cut back, 4 bases at V and 5 bases at J, with 11 bases in the middle. CDR1 SQVTM and CDR2 ANQGSEA come from the germline V gene. The CDR3 is 12 residues long. The CDR3 coding sequence is TGCAGCGTTGGGGGCGCCTTATATGGCTACACCTTC. The encoded protein is CSVGGALYGYTF.

On this clone itself: This sample includes further DNA sequences coding for the same CDR3. The gene calls are TRBV18 and TRBJ2-5, with D hard to call. CDR1 is KGHSH, CDR2 LQKENI, per germline. The CDR3 loop spans 13 amino acids. V was pared by 1 base and J by 0 bases, with 3 bases between. The CDR3 protein is CASSPRNQETQYF. In DNA form, the CDR3 reads TGTGCCAGCTCACCACGGAACCAAGAGACCCAGTACTTC.

This clone showed up just a few times. DNA for the CDR3: TGTGCCAGCAGCTTCAGGGAGCTGTACAATGAGCAGTTCTTC. It encodes CASSFRELYNEQFF. The rearrangement links TRBV5-7 to TRBJ2-1; D could derive from TRBD1 or TRBD2 (5 bases each). TRBV5-7 is identified as an open reading frame with a role that is uncertain. V gave up 2 bases and J gave up 4 bases, with 10 bases separating them. The CDR3 is 14 residues long.

This clone was detected only a few times. The rearrangement links TRBV6-5 to TRBJ2-6; the D is unclear. V lost 7 bases and J 1 base, leaving 2 bases between the germline ends. The germline CDR1 and CDR2 sequences are MNHEY and SVGAGI. The CDR3 runs to 12 residues. The CDR3 is CASTSGANVLTF. The CDR3 DNA sequence: TGTGCCAGCACGTCTGGGGCCAACGTCCTGACTTTC.

V is TRBV18 and J is TRBJ2-2, with no clear D. The CDR3 contains 14 residues. V dropped 8 bases and J dropped 3 bases, with 13 bases sitting between them. Germline V gene data show CDR1 as KGHSH and CDR2 as LQKENI. The CDR3 DNA is TGTGCCAGCGGGCCGTTCGCGGACACCGGGGAGCTGTTTTTT. This translates into CASGPFADTGELFF. Supplemented by reference TRBV18 and TRBJ2-2, the full variable domain reads NAGVMQNPRHLVRRRGQEARLRCSPMKGHSHVYWYRQLPEEGLKFMVYLQKENIIDESGMPKERFSAEFPKEGPSILRIQQVVRGDSAAYFCASGPFADTGELFFGEGSRLTVL.

The V gene is TRBV28, the J gene TRBJ2-1; either TRBD1 or TRBD2 may fit D (6 bases each). V dropped 7 bases and J dropped 5 bases, with 24 bases sitting between them. From germline, CDR1 is MDHEN and CDR2 SYDVKM. The CDR3 consists of 17 residues. The CDR3 nucleotides read TGTGCCAGCACCCAAGGGGGAGGTGGTGGCGCCCACAATGAGCAGTTCTTC. Encoded protein: CASTQGGGGGAHNEQFF. Full variable domain (remainder filled in from reference TRBV28 and TRBJ2-1): DVKVTQSSRYLVKRTGEKVFLECVQDMDHENMFWYRQDPGLGLRLIYFSYDVKMKEKGDIPEGYSVSREKKERFSLILESASTNQTSMYLCASTQGGGGGAHNEQFFGPGTRLTVL.

The gene calls are TRBV6-6 and TRBJ2-1, with unresolved D. Germline V gene data show CDR1 as MNHNY and CDR2 as SVGAGI (reference sequence). V lost 6 bases and J lost 10, with 16 bases in between. The CDR3 consists of 13 residues. The DNA of the CDR3 is TGTGCCAGCAGCCTTCACACCGAACTAGAGCAGTTCTTC. It codes for CASSLHTELEQFF.

The table lists this clone with a few counts. J is TRBJ1-1 and V is TRBV28, with 8 nucleotides matching TRBD1. Trimming removed 6 bases from V and 5 bases from J; junction bases left unmatched: 5. The CDR3 sequence is 13 residues long. The germline V gene has CDR1 MDHEN and CDR2 SYDVKM. In DNA, the CDR3 is TGTGCCAGCAGAGACAGGGGTCGGACTGAAGCTTTCTTT. Translated, it gives CASRDRGRTEAFF.

This chain connects TRBV7-2 to TRBJ2-1, with D possibly called TRBD1 or TRBD2 (5 bases each). Germline values: CDR1 SGHTA, CDR2 FQGNSA. The CDR3 is 18 amino acids. The V gene lost 3 bases and the J gene lost 6 bases, with 24 bases spanning the gap. The CDR3 is CASSFDGGRRRGRNEQFF. The DNA for the CDR3 is TGTGCCAGCAGCTTCGATGGAGGCAGGCGAAGGGGACGCAATGAGCAGTTCTTC.

Comment on this clone: Other DNA sequences in this sample translate to the same CDR3. V is TRBV28 and J is TRBJ1-5; unclear D gene. Germline CDR1 reads MDHEN; CDR2 reads SYDVKM. CDR3 length equals 13 residues. Trimming cost V 4 bases and J 0 bases, with 4 bases left between them. CDR3: CASSWDSNQPQHF. In DNA, the CDR3 is TGTGCCAGCAGTTGGGATAGCAATCAGCCCCAGCATTTT.

V and J are TRBV16 and TRBJ1-2; maybe TRBD1 (6 bases). V was cut by 4 bases and J by 1 base, with 10 bases left in between. Germline-derived CDR1 and CDR2 are KGHSY and FQNENV. This CDR3 spans 14 amino acids. In DNA, the CDR3 is TGTGCCAGCAGCCGACAGGATTTTAACTATGGCTACACCTTC. It encodes CASSRQDFNYGYTF.

This clone was counted between two and nine times. The chain carries TRBV28 and TRBJ1-2, with D unclear. This CDR3 has 11 amino acids. The V end lost 5 bases, the J end lost 6 bases, and 7 bases lay between the germline ends. Germline lookup yields CDR1 MDHEN and CDR2 SYDVKM. As DNA, the CDR3 is TGTGCCAGCAGTCACAGTCATGGCTACACCTTC. It encodes CASSHSHGYTF.

This clone was detected a few times. The rearrangement uses TRBV21-1 and TRBJ2-3; the listed D gene, TRBD1, was not tested against the DNA. TRBV21-1 is noted as a pseudogene. The CDR3 totals 17 residues. The CDR3 region is CASSKEGQGINTDTQYF. CDR3 nucleotides: TGTGCCAGCAGCAAAGAAGGGCAGGGCATAAACACAGATACGCAGTATTTT.